The 31 T cell receptor beta chains given below trace back to one sample, sequenced in a study of T cells in tuberculosis (dated by TCRdb to the late 2010s). Libraries were made using the immunoSEQ multiplex PCR assay. TCRdb holds this immuneACCESS table with in-frame rearrangements only. Some clones are missing; in checked studies, unresolved V genes explain under half, and the rest has no known cause. Counted in this sample were roughly 33,000 clones; 80% to 95% of them appeared once. 2% to 2.5% of the sample belongs to the ten largest clones. Specimen: PBMCs. These receptors were taken from a donor between 10 and 35 years old with latent tuberculosis or without tuberculosis infection.

The chain links TRBV15 to TRBJ2-5, with TRBD2 matching over 13 bases. J gave up 5 bases and V 4 bases, and 4 bases lay outside the gene matches. Germline V gene lookup returns CDR1 LNHNV and CDR2 YYDKDF (reference sequence). The CDR3 runs 15 residues. The CDR3 sequence is CATSTLAGGRETQYF. CDR3 sequence (DNA): TGTGCCACCAGCACACTAGCGGGGGGGCGGGAGACCCAGTACTTC.

CDR3: CASSLAAGLNEKLFF. For the CDR3, the DNA is TGCGCCAGCAGCTTGGCCGCGGGCCTTAATGAAAAACTGTTTTTT. The V and J genes are TRBV5-1 and TRBJ1-4; D is ambiguous. Germline V gene data show CDR1 as SGHRS and CDR2 as YFSETQ. The CDR3 consists of 15 residues. V was shortened by 0 bases and J by 4 bases, with 10 bases between the two germline ends.

The chain combines TRBV27 with TRBJ2-7; possible D gene TRBD2, 5 bases. V dropped 5 bases and J dropped 3 bases, with 23 bases sitting between them. CDR3 length equals 17 residues. Germline CDR1 MNHEY, CDR2 SMNVEV (reference sequence). The DNA for the CDR3 is TGTGCCAGCAGTCATCAAAGCTCCCGGGAAGTAGGCTACGAGCAGTACTTC. Translating it yields CASSHQSSREVGYEQYF.

The chain is built from TRBV11-2 and TRBJ1-2, with D maybe TRBD1 (5 bases). This CDR3 contains 18 residues. V lost 1 base to trimming and J lost 6 bases, with 24 bases between them. Germline CDR1 is SGHAT and CDR2 is FQNNGV. The CDR3 protein is CASSLGRGGPVGPNGYTF. The CDR3 DNA is TGTGCCAGCAGCTTAGGGAGGGGAGGACCCGTCGGCCCAAATGGCTACACCTTC.

This rearrangement joins TRBV10-3 to TRBJ1-1; 8 bases align to TRBD1. V was pared by 2 bases and J by 10 bases, with 6 bases of the junction left unmatched. Germline assignment: CDR1 ENHRY and CDR2 SYGVKD. The CDR3 contains 13 residues. Written as DNA, the CDR3 is TGTGCCATCAGTGAGAAGTCAGGGGGCCCAGCTTTCTTT. Translating gives CAISEKSGGPAFF.

This chain links TRBV5-4 with TRBJ2-7; 13 nucleotides match TRBD2. V shed 3 bases and J 5 bases; nucleotides not matched to a gene: 8. This CDR3 has 16 residues. Germline CDR1 and CDR2: SGHNT and YYREEE (reference sequence). CDR3 region: CASSSRTSGRSNEQYF. The CDR3 bases are TGTGCCAGCAGCTCTCGGACTAGCGGGAGATCAAACGAGCAGTACTTC.

The J gene is TRBJ2-1, the V gene TRBV27, with TRBD2 matching 9 bases. Germline V gene data show CDR1 as MNHEY and CDR2 as SMNVEV (reference sequence). This CDR3 is built from 16 residues. V lost 4 bases, J lost 1 base, and 5 bases stayed unmatched. The CDR3 is CASSSLAGWSYNEQFF. CDR3 nucleotide sequence: TGTGCCAGCAGTTCCCTAGCGGGATGGTCCTACAATGAGCAGTTCTTC.

This chain links TRBV30 with TRBJ2-2; the D is unclear. This CDR3 is 13 amino acids long. From germline, CDR1 is GTSNPN and CDR2 SVGIG (reference sequence). V was trimmed by 0 bases and J by 4 bases, leaving 6 bases between them. The DNA for the CDR3 is TGTGCCTGGAGTGTCTCAGGCACCGGGGAGCTGTTTTTT. Encoded protein: CAWSVSGTGELFF. The whole variable domain, filled in from reference TRBV30 and TRBJ2-2, reads SQTIHQWPATLVQPVGSPLSLECTVEGTSNPNLYWYRQAAGRGLQLLFYSVGIGQISSEVPQNLSASRPQDRQFILSSKKLLLSDSGFYLCAWSVSGTGELFFGEGSRLTVL.

CDR3 coding DNA: TGTGCCAGCAGCTTAGTCGACAGGGGGCCTGGGGCCAACGTCCTGACTTTC. Protein product: CASSLVDRGPGANVLTF. V usage is TRBV7-2 and J usage is TRBJ2-6; TRBD1 agrees at 10 bases. CDR1 is SGHTA, CDR2 FQGNSA, per germline. There are 17 residues in the CDR3. After removal of 1 base from V and 2 bases from J, the junction contained 2 bases not matched to a gene.

V and J are TRBV5-4 and TRBJ1-1; a possible D gene is TRBD1 (6 bases). Germline V gives CDR1 SGHNT, CDR2 YYREEE (reference sequence). The ends were cut back, 0 bases at V and 6 bases at J, with 21 bases in the middle. This CDR3 region has 17 residues. The CDR3, as DNA: TGTGCCAGCAGCTTGGCCGGGACATCGGCATTAGGGGCTGAAGCTTTCTTT. It encodes CASSLAGTSALGAEAFF. Using reference TRBV5-4 and TRBJ1-1 for the parts outside the CDR3, the full variable domain is ETGVTQSPTHLIKTRGQQVTLRCSSQSGHNTVSWYQQALGQGPQFIFQYYREEENGRGNFPPRFSGLQFPNYSSELNVNALELDDSALYLCASSLAGTSALGAEAFFGQGTRLTVV.

CDR3 nucleotides: TGTGCTAGTGGCGCCCTACTAGCGGGAGGCGGGGAGCTGTTTTTT. Its translation: CASGALLAGGGELFF. This chain links TRBV12-5 with TRBJ2-2, with 12 nucleotides matching TRBD2. Germline V lookup: CDR1 LGHNT, CDR2 FRNRAP. CDR3 length: 15 amino acids. The junction had 6 bases not matched to a gene; V was cut back by 6 bases and J by 7 bases.

The chain carries TRBV4-2 and TRBJ1-4; TRBD1 matches 8 bases. Germline V gene data show CDR1 as LGHNA and CDR2 as YNFKEQ. V was pared by 0 bases and J by 8 bases, with 8 bases of the junction left unmatched. The CDR3 contains 16 residues. CDR3 sequence (DNA): TGTGCCAGCAGCCAAGATAGTCCAGGGGGCAGGGAAAAACTGTTTTTT. Protein: CASSQDSPGGREKLFF.

The chain employs TRBV13 and TRBJ2-7; 12 bases are a match to TRBD2. The V and J ends lost 5 bases and 2 bases, in that order; junction bases with no gene match: 4. The CDR3 is made up of 15 amino acids. Germline assignment: CDR1 PRHDT and CDR2 FYEKMQ (reference sequence). As DNA, the CDR3 is TGTGCCAGCAGCCCGGGACTAGCGGGCCCCTACGAGCAGTACTTC. Residues: CASSPGLAGPYEQYF.

The V and J genes are TRBV7-9 and TRBJ1-4; D is unclear. Germline V gene data show CDR1 as SEHNR and CDR2 as FQNEAQ (reference sequence). The CDR3 totals 11 residues. Trimming removed 3 bases at V and 8 bases at J, with 4 bases between. CDR3 in amino acids: CASSLREKLFF. CDR3 coding DNA: TGTGCCAGCAGCTTGCGGGAAAAACTGTTTTTT.

This chain joins TRBV7-2 and TRBJ2-7; 7 bases are shared with TRBD2. The length of the CDR3 is 15 residues. The V gene end was trimmed by 1 base and the J gene end by 7 bases; junction bases not matched to a gene: 10. The germline CDR1 and CDR2 sequences are SGHTA and FQGNSA. CDR3 in amino acids: CASSLVDYRGLEQYF. In nucleotides, the CDR3 is TGTGCCAGCAGCTTAGTGGACTACCGGGGACTAGAGCAGTACTTC.

The chain combines TRBV5-5 with TRBJ2-5, with D maybe TRBD2 (5 bases). The germline V gene has CDR1 SGHKS and CDR2 YYEKEE (reference sequence). Trimming pared 4 bases from V and 4 bases from J, leaving 14 bases between. The CDR3 contains 14 residues. CDR3 residues: CASSLAPLGETQYF. Here the CDR3 DNA reads TGTGCCAGCAGCCTAGCCCCCTTAGGAGAGACCCAGTACTTC.

This sequence joins TRBV6-1 and TRBJ2-5; TRBD2 matches at 11 bases. In germline, CDR1 is MNHNS, CDR2 SASEGT. The junction had 1 base not matched to a gene; V was cut back by 2 bases and J by 2 bases. The CDR3 totals 15 residues. The DNA of the CDR3 is TGTGCCAGCAGTGAATTAGCGGGGGGGCAAGAGACCCAGTACTTC. It yields the protein CASSELAGGQETQYF.

This chain uses TRBV19 with TRBJ2-2; no definite D call. Germline CDR1 LNHDA, CDR2 SQIVND (reference sequence). With 3 bases removed from V and 0 bases from J, the gap between germline ends came to 8 bases. The CDR3 runs 15 residues. Here the CDR3 DNA reads TGTGCCAGTAGTATCGCACTATCGAACACCGGGGAGCTGTTTTTT. This encodes CASSIALSNTGELFF. Using reference TRBV19 and TRBJ2-2 for the parts outside the CDR3, the full variable domain is DGGITQSPKYLFRKEGQNVTLSCEQNLNHDAMYWYRQDPGQGLRLIYYSQIVNDFQKGDIAEGYSVSREKKESFPLTVTSAQKNPTAFYLCASSIALSNTGELFFGEGSRLTVL.

CDR3 in amino acids: CASSFEGARSYGYTF. CDR3 DNA sequence: TGTGCCAGCAGTTTCGAGGGAGCCAGGTCCTATGGCTACACCTTC. This chain connects TRBV28 to TRBJ1-2; D uncertain. Germline V gene data show CDR1 as MDHEN and CDR2 as SYDVKM. The CDR3 contains 15 residues. V lost 3 bases and J lost 4, with 15 bases in between.

The rearrangement joins TRBV19 to TRBJ1-1, with D maybe TRBD1 (5 bases). From germline, CDR1 is LNHDA and CDR2 SQIVND (reference sequence). The CDR3 is 13 amino acids. V gave up 8 bases and J gave up 4 bases, with 14 bases separating them. CDR3 DNA sequence: TGTGCCAGTCAAGACTGGCAGGGCACTGAAGCTTTCTTT. Translation gives CASQDWQGTEAFF. Full variable domain (outside the CDR3, taken from reference TRBV19 and TRBJ1-1): DGGITQSPKYLFRKEGQNVTLSCEQNLNHDAMYWYRQDPGQGLRLIYYSQIVNDFQKGDIAEGYSVSREKKESFPLTVTSAQKNPTAFYLCASQDWQGTEAFFGQGTRLTVV.

The chain employs TRBV15 and TRBJ2-5; tentative D call: TRBD1 (5 bases). The ends were cut back, 3 bases at V and 5 bases at J, with 16 bases in the middle. CDR1 is LNHNV and CDR2 is YYDKDF in the germline V gene (reference sequence). The CDR3 has 15 amino acids. This CDR3 is CATSSRGAGRETQYF. In nucleotides, the CDR3 is TGTGCCACCAGCAGTAGGGGCGCCGGCCGGGAGACCCAGTACTTC.

This clone occurred once. This chain links TRBV5-1 with TRBJ1-1, with 8 bases aligning to TRBD1. V shed 0 bases and J 6 bases; nucleotides not matched to a gene: 13. Germline lookup yields CDR1 SGHRS and CDR2 YFSETQ. The CDR3 sequence is 17 residues long. This CDR3 reads CASSLGMSRTGRAEAFF. The DNA for the CDR3 is TGCGCCAGCAGCTTGGGTATGTCTAGGACAGGGAGGGCTGAAGCTTTCTTT.

The chain has TRBV9 and TRBJ2-3; maybe TRBD1 (6 bases). The V end was cut by 0 bases, the J end by 3 bases, with 14 bases between. This CDR3 is built from 16 residues. Germline lookup yields CDR1 SGDLS and CDR2 YYNGEE. CDR3: CASSVGSPRGTDTQYF. In DNA, the CDR3 is TGTGCCAGCAGCGTAGGTTCCCCTAGGGGGACAGATACGCAGTATTTT.

Of note for this clone: The DNA is left out, because the CDR3 cannot be placed on it with certainty; the CDR3 is given as TCRdb lists it. The CDR3 protein is CASSFLAGDGDEQYF. The chain links TRBV28 to TRBJ2-7; the table's D call, TRBD1, has no DNA check behind it. From its first to its last residue, the CDR3 has 15 amino acids. Germline lookup yields CDR1 MDHEN and CDR2 SYDVKM.

This chain links TRBV30 with TRBJ1-6; 11 bases match TRBD1. This CDR3 has 19 residues. Trimming took 2 bases from V and 7 from J; bases not matched to a gene: 16. Germline assignment: CDR1 GTSNPN and CDR2 SVGIG (reference sequence). CDR3 bases: TGTGCCTGGAGTCCGACGGGACAGGGGGAAGGAGCCCCCAATTCACCCCTCCACTTT. Protein: CAWSPTGQGEGAPNSPLHF.

The rearrangement uses TRBV28 and TRBJ1-4, with TRBD1 as a possible D gene (5 bases). CDR1 is MDHEN and CDR2 is SYDVKM in the germline V gene. V was trimmed by 2 bases and J by 8 bases, leaving 12 bases between them. The CDR3 has 14 residues. CDR3 sequence: CASSLRSGREKLFF. The CDR3 DNA sequence: TGTGCCAGCAGTTTACGCTCAGGGCGGGAAAAACTGTTTTTT.

This CDR3 is CASTADAVGKDTQYF. The CDR3 DNA reads as TGTGCCAGTACAGCGGACGCGGTTGGAAAAGATACGCAGTATTTT. The chain recombines TRBV19 with TRBJ2-3, with a tentative D call TRBD2 (5 bases). The CDR3 extends over 15 amino acids. Germline values: CDR1 LNHDA, CDR2 SQIVND (reference sequence). Trimming stripped 7 bases from V and 5 bases from J, with 19 bases between.

The V call is TRBV4-1, the J call TRBJ1-5; D unclear. This CDR3 has 15 amino acids. Germline CDR1 reads MGHRA; CDR2 reads YSYEKL. V dropped 5 bases and J dropped 5 bases, with 16 bases sitting between them. Written as DNA, the CDR3 is TGCGCCAGCAGCTCCCGGGCCGGGGAGGATCAGCCCCAGCATTTT. It encodes CASSSRAGEDQPQHF.

The chain employs TRBV19 and TRBJ1-5, with a weak D call TRBD1 (5 bases). V dropped 9 bases and J dropped 1 base, with 19 bases sitting between them. Germline V gene lookup returns CDR1 LNHDA and CDR2 SQIVND (reference sequence). The CDR3 contains 16 residues. Here the CDR3 reads CASRNLGHISNQPQHF. The CDR3 DNA follows: TGTGCCAGCCGGAATCTCGGACATATCAGCAATCAGCCCCAGCATTTT.

This clone was found once. The V call is TRBV7-2, the J call TRBJ1-1, with 9 bases identical to TRBD1. The CDR3 sequence is 14 residues long. Germline V gene sequence: CDR1 SGHTA, CDR2 FQGNSA. V shed 6 bases, J shed 8 bases, and the junction held 10 bases outside the gene matches. The CDR3 DNA sequence: TGTGCCAGCAGAACAACAGGGGGCGGTGCGGAAGCTTTCTTT. Translating it yields CASRTTGGGAEAFF.

This clone was seen only a few times. The chain couples TRBV7-9 to TRBJ1-2; possibly TRBD1 for D (6 bases). With 5 bases removed from V and 2 bases from J, the gap between germline ends came to 9 bases. CDR1 and CDR2 (germline): SEHNR, FQNEAQ (reference sequence). This CDR3 comprises 13 residues. The CDR3 here is CASSPRGNYGYTF. For the CDR3, the DNA is TGTGCCAGCAGCCCCAGGGGAAACTATGGCTACACCTTC.